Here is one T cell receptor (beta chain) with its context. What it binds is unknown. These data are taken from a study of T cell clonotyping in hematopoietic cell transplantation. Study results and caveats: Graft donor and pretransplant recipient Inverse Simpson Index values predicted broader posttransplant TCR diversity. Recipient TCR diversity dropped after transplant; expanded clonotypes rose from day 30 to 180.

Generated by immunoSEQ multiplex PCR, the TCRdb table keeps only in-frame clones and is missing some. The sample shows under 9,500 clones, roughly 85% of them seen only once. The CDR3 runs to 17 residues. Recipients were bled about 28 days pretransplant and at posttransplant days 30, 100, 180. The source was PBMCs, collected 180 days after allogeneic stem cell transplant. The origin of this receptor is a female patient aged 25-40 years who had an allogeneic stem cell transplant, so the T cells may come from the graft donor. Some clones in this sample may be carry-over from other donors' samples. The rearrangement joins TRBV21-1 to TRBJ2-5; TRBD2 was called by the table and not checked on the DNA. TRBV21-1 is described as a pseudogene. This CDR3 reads CASSKWRKGGAQETQYF. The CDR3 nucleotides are TGTGCCAGCAGCAAATGGAGGAAGGGGGGGGCACAAGAGACCCAGTACTTC.